This section outlines one T cell receptor beta chain sequence together with its context. There are many counts of this clonotype. Its recognized antigen is unknown. Per-base qualities were not stored, and no clone one base away is much larger. The sample comes from a study of response to subunit inactivated influenza vaccine (dated by TCRdb to 2016 to 2019). Background for the entire study: Deep quantitative profiling of the T cell receptor repertoire was used in the study to follow responses to a trivalent subunit inactivated influenza vaccine.

The library was produced with RT-PCR. Sequenced using an Illumina HiSeq 2500. TCRdb applied fastp at Q25 and MiXCR to the public reads, then kept only in-frame beta chains. Every entry covers one CDR3 protein and lists the most common genes and DNA from its rows. This sample lists about 520,000 distinct CDR3 sequences; about 25% were detected once. About 1.9% of the sample is held by the ten biggest clonotypes. Beyond this particular receptor, the publication reports: It was suggested by the authors that each seasonal influenza vaccination may recruit only a limited number of new T cells.

The CDR3 spans 15 residues, from the cysteine through the phenylalanine. The retained sequence is limited to the CDR3, 45 bases, with the frame set at the first base. Trimming at the junction amounts to 2 bases on V and 10 bases on J, and the germline ends lie 15 bases apart. In the germline V gene, CDR1 corresponds to LGHNA and CDR2 to YNFKEQ. The sequence was collected from a man aged 45 to 65 who received an inactivated influenza vaccine. Donor details come from another sample of the same person, matched by shared clones. The sequencing used CD4+ T cells sorted from PBMCs, collected 4 to 6 days after vaccination. The chain is assembled from TRBV4-2 and TRBJ1-6; TRBD1 could be the D gene, as 5 bases match. The CDR3 corresponds to CASSQRTLGTSPLHF. The nucleotide sequence is TGTGCCAGCAGCCAAAGGACACTAGGAACCTCACCCCTCCACTTT.